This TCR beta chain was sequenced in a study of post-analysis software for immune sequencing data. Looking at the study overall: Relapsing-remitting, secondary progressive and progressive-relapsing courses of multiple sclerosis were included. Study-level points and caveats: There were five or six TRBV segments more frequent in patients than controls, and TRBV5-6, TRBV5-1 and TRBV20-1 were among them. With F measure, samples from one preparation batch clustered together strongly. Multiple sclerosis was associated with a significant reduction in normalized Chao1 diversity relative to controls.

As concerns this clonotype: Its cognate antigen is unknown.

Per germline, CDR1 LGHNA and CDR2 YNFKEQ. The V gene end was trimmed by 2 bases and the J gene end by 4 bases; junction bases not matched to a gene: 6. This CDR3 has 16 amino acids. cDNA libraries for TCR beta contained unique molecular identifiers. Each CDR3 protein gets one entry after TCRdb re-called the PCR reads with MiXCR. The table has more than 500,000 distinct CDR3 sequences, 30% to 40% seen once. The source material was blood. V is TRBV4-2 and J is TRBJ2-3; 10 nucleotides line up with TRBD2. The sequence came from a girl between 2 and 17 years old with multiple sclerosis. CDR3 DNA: TGTGCCAGCAGCCAATCAGCGGGGGGGCCATCAGATACGCAGTATTTT. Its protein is CASSQSAGGPSDTQYF.